This T cell receptor beta chain was profiled in a study of shared clonotypes between healthy human individuals. The naive CD8 fraction comprised CD45RO-negative cells positively selected for CCR7 and excluded terminally differentiated effector memory CD45RA+ cells. None of the donors, who were healthy HIV-negative adults, had recently had acute infections or vaccinations. Method: immunoSEQ multiplex PCR; TCRdb's copy keeps in-frame clones and lacks some. The sample includes approximately 590,000 clones, nearly 97% seen only once; the top ten take around 0.097%. Concerning this clone: Antigen specificity is unknown.

General study findings and limits: Sharing across four donors was highest in naive CD4 (roughly 5%) and lowest in memory CD8 (around 0.4%). Generally, naive subsets (rather than memory subsets) showed larger estimated richness. Donor scarcity curtailed the genetic and exposure-history diversity represented herein.

Germline loops: CDR1 MNHEY, CDR2 SVGAGI. The V end lost 5 bases, the J end lost 7 bases, and 8 bases lay between the germline ends. The CDR3 has 12 residues. J is TRBJ2-2 and V is TRBV6-5, with D hard to call. The sequencing input was naive CD8+ T cells sorted from blood. The source is a woman between 25 and 40 years old in good health. CDR3 protein: CASSLDGGELFF. In DNA form, the CDR3 reads TGTGCCAGCAGTCTGGACGGCGGGGAGCTGTTTTTT.